This T cell receptor beta chain was identified in a study of cytotoxic CD8 clonotypes in ibrutinib-treated CLL. Study background: The study included about a dozen relapsed/refractory and fewer than 16 treatment-naive patients; roughly 18 had IGHV unmutated disease.

The CDR3 totals 14 residues. Per germline, CDR1 SNHLY and CDR2 FYNNEI. V lost 6 bases and J lost 4, with 16 bases in between. Library input was roughly 1.9 micrograms of DNA from cryopreserved PBMCs. Profiling relied on immunoSEQ multiplex PCR, and the TCRdb table lists in-frame clones only, not all of them. The sample records fewer than 400,000 clones, 67% being singletons. The sequence was collected from a human donor with chronic lymphocytic leukemia. This specimen was PBMCs, taken after 36 months of ibrutinib treatment. The chain couples TRBV2 to TRBJ2-7; the D is unclear. The CDR3 nucleotides read TGTGCCAGCAGGGGTGGCTGGCAAATGTACGAGCAGTACTTC. This gives the protein CASRGGWQMYEQYF.